The sequence of this TCR beta chain was determined in a study of HIV-infected patients and healthy controls. Reverse transcription used about 500 ng RNA and constant-region primers for alpha and beta. Using multiplexing indices, alpha and beta chain libraries were generated apart by chain-specific third strand synthesis. The cDNA received a 5' RACE adapter containing a random hexamer plus an SP2 sequencing primer site. MiXCR, applied by TCRdb to the 5' RACE reads, yields one record per CDR3 protein. This table has approximately 11,000 distinct CDR3 sequences, about 10% appearing once. CDR3 length: 14 residues. V shed 4 bases, J shed 1 base, and the junction held 1 base outside the gene matches. Germline-derived CDR1 and CDR2 are SGHTA and FQGNSA. All unsorted peripheral T cells were captured because whole blood was used without fractionation. This clonotype has ten or more counts.

This chain uses TRBV7-2 with TRBJ2-5, with 9 bases matching TRBD2. The input for sequencing was blood, taken before antiretroviral therapy. The TCR sequence derives from an adult with HIV infection. The DNA for the CDR3 is TGTGCCAGCAGCTCGACTAGCGGCCAAGAGACCCAGTACTTC. It translates to CASSSTSGQETQYF.